A single sample gave rise to the 26 T cell receptor beta chains below, sequenced in a study of cytomegalovirus exposure and HLA in healthy donors. PCR employed 60 Vbeta and 13 Jbeta primers. Only in-frame clones appear in the TCRdb table, and some are missing; sequencing was by immunoSEQ multiplex PCR. The repertoire holds roughly 100,000 clones, with about 80% as singletons. Sequences were obtained from PBMCs. Receptor source: a man aged 30 to 39 in good health and CMV-seropositive.

The chain couples TRBV7-2 to TRBJ2-5, with D possibly TRBD2 on 6 matching bases. The CDR3 consists of 14 residues. V lost 3 bases and J lost 4, with 12 bases in between. CDR1 and CDR2 from the germline V gene are SGHTA and FQGNSA. The CDR3 DNA is TGTGCCAGCAGCTTGGTGGGGGGTACAGAGACCCAGTACTTC. As protein: CASSLVGGTETQYF.

This clone has only a few counts. This sequence joins TRBV25-1 and TRBJ2-7, with a tentative D call TRBD1 (6 bases). CDR3 length equals 12 residues. CDR1 is MGHDK, CDR2 SYGVNS, per germline. The V end was cut by 6 bases, the J end by 7 bases, with 13 bases between. DNA for the CDR3: TGTGCCAGCAGCCCTAATAGGGGGGAGCAGTACTTC. Protein: CASSPNRGEQYF.

This chain connects TRBV11-2 to TRBJ2-2, with TRBD2 identical over 8 bases. CDR3 size: 15 residues. Germline V gives CDR1 SGHAT, CDR2 FQNNGV. Trimming removed 7 bases from V and 3 bases from J; junction bases left unmatched: 7. CDR3 amino acids: CASIPGGVYTGELFF. The CDR3 DNA reads as TGTGCCAGCATCCCCGGGGGGGTCTACACCGGGGAGCTGTTTTTT.

The CDR3 reads CATSRGPDSYNEQFF. CDR3 DNA: TGTGCCACCAGTCGCGGGCCGGACTCCTACAATGAGCAGTTCTTC. The rearrangement uses TRBV15 and TRBJ2-1; maybe TRBD2 (5 bases). Trimming stripped 6 bases from V and 0 bases from J, with 12 bases between. The CDR3 covers 15 residues. Germline V gene sequence: CDR1 LNHNV, CDR2 YYDKDF (reference sequence).

This CDR3 reads CASSRDQGGSYQETQYF. The CDR3 nucleotides read TGTGCCAGTTCCCGGGACCAAGGAGGGAGTTACCAAGAGACCCAGTACTTC. This chain joins TRBV2 and TRBJ2-5, with TRBD2 as a possible D gene (6 bases). Trimming pared 9 bases from V and 0 bases from J, leaving 23 bases between. CDR1 and CDR2 from the germline V gene are SNHLY and FYNNEI. CDR3 length: 17 amino acids.

This clone was detected only a few times. The chain couples TRBV4-1 to TRBJ2-3; TRBD2 aligns across 9 bases. V lost 0 bases to trimming and J lost 8 bases; unmatched junction nucleotides: 12. The CDR3 length is 17 residues. Germline V gene data show CDR1 as MGHRA and CDR2 as YSYEKL. In DNA, the CDR3 is TGCGCCAGCAGCCAAGAGGTGGGGCTAGCGGGGTTTGGTACGCAGTATTTT. Its translation: CASSQEVGLAGFGTQYF.

J is TRBJ2-2 and V is TRBV27; weak D call: TRBD2 (5 bases). The CDR3 length is 13 residues. With 4 bases removed from V and 6 bases from J, the gap between germline ends came to 9 bases. Germline assignment: CDR1 MNHEY and CDR2 SMNVEV (reference sequence). The CDR3 protein is CASSWRGPGELFF. The CDR3 DNA follows: TGTGCCAGCAGTTGGCGAGGGCCCGGGGAGCTGTTTTTT.

This chain uses TRBV5-4 with TRBJ1-4, with 8 bases identical to TRBD1. V trimming: 3 bases; J trimming: 6 bases; junction bases outside the gene matches: 4. Germline-derived CDR1 and CDR2 are SGHNT and YYREEE (reference sequence). The CDR3 loop spans 14 amino acids. This CDR3 reads CASSSGGRYEKLFF. The CDR3 DNA reads TGTGCCAGCAGCTCAGGGGGCAGGTATGAAAAACTGTTTTTT.

V and J are TRBV27 and TRBJ2-1; a weak D match, TRBD2 (6 bases). Per germline, CDR1 MNHEY and CDR2 SMNVEV (reference sequence). The CDR3 is 13 residues long. V was cut by 2 bases and J by 9 bases, with 11 bases left in between. The CDR3 DNA follows: TGTGCCAGCAGTTTAGGAGGGGCTGGTGAGCAGTTCTTC. Encoded protein: CASSLGGAGEQFF.

The gene calls are TRBV5-1 and TRBJ2-5, with 10 bases identical to TRBD1. V dropped 1 base and J dropped 3; count of bases not matched to a gene: 9. This CDR3 region has 17 residues. From germline, CDR1 is SGHRS and CDR2 YFSETQ. CDR3 residues: CASSLLGTGARKETQYF. In nucleotides, the CDR3 is TGCGCCAGCAGCTTGTTGGGGACAGGGGCCCGTAAAGAGACCCAGTACTTC.

This clone was observed a handful of times. This CDR3 reads CASSQDTRTEQFF. In DNA form, the CDR3 reads TGCGCCAGCAGCCAAGATACCCGGACAGAGCAGTTCTTC. This rearrangement joins TRBV4-1 to TRBJ2-1, with D maybe TRBD1 (5 bases). The ends were cut back, 0 bases at V and 10 bases at J, with 10 bases in the middle. The CDR3 loop spans 13 amino acids. CDR1 is MGHRA and CDR2 is YSYEKL in the germline V gene.

The gene calls are TRBV10-3 and TRBJ2-7, with 9 nucleotides matching TRBD1. J was trimmed by 1 base and V by 7 bases; bases with no gene match: 5. The V gene's germline CDR1 is ENHRY and CDR2 SYGVKD. The CDR3 contains 14 residues. The CDR3 loop reads CAIMRDRESYEQYF. CDR3 DNA sequence: TGTGCCATCATGCGGGACAGGGAGTCCTACGAGCAGTACTTC.

V and J are TRBV4-1 and TRBJ1-5, with a possible D match to TRBD1 (6 bases). CDR3 length: 15 amino acids. CDR1 and CDR2 from the germline V gene are MGHRA and YSYEKL. The V end lost 1 base, the J end lost 9 bases, and 16 bases lay between the germline ends. CDR3 loop: CASSQGEQGARPQHF. The CDR3 DNA is TGCGCCAGCAGCCAAGGCGAACAGGGCGCCAGGCCCCAGCATTTT.

J is TRBJ2-2 and V is TRBV19; the D gene is possibly TRBD2 (5 bases). The CDR3 consists of 14 residues. Germline CDR1 and CDR2: LNHDA and SQIVND (reference sequence). The ends were cut back, 5 bases at V and 6 bases at J, with 13 bases in the middle. DNA of the CDR3: TGTGCCAGTAGTCCGACACTCGGGGCCGGGGAGCTGTTTTTT. Translated: CASSPTLGAGELFF.

V usage is TRBV2 and J usage is TRBJ2-7, with 8 bases aligning to TRBD2. This CDR3 has 14 residues. CDR1 and CDR2 from the germline V gene are SNHLY and FYNNEI. The trim removed 7 bases at V and 5 bases at J, leaving 10 bases unmatched. The CDR3 nucleotides are TGTGCCAGCAAGGGTGGCGGGGGGTTTCACGAGCAGTACGTC. Translation: CASKGGGGFHEQYV.

This clone occurred once. The chain couples TRBV6-1 to TRBJ1-5; 9 bases agree with TRBD1. This CDR3 is built from 15 residues. V lost 2 bases and J lost 7; bases outside the gene matches: 6. Germline V gene data show CDR1 as MNHNS and CDR2 as SASEGT. The CDR3 spells CASSEWKTGGQPQHF. The CDR3 nucleotides are TGTGCCAGCAGTGAATGGAAGACAGGGGGACAGCCCCAGCATTTT.

The V and J genes are TRBV30 and TRBJ1-1; TRBD1 is a possible D gene (6 bases). V lost 1 base and J lost 6, with 9 bases in between. Germline CDR1 and CDR2: GTSNPN and SVGIG (reference sequence). There are 12 residues in the CDR3. The CDR3 is CAWSARTAEAFF. DNA for the CDR3: TGTGCCTGGAGTGCCAGGACAGCTGAAGCTTTCTTT.

The chain couples TRBV27 to TRBJ1-6; 7 bases fit TRBD1. Germline assignment: CDR1 MNHEY and CDR2 SMNVEV (reference sequence). V shed 5 bases and J 8 bases; nucleotides not matched to a gene: 6. The CDR3 consists of 14 residues. CDR3 sequence (DNA): TGTGCCAGCAGTGCTAACAGGGGTGATTCACCCCTCCACTTT. Its translation: CASSANRGDSPLHF.

This clone has only a few counts. The V and J genes are TRBV6-1 and TRBJ1-6; weak D call: TRBD1 (6 bases). V lost 3 bases to trimming and J lost 9 bases, with 27 bases between them. Germline CDR1 and CDR2: MNHNS and SASEGT. There are 19 residues in the CDR3. CDR3 DNA sequence: TGTGCCAGCAGTGATGAAATTTTCCCAACCGGGACATCCCTTTCACCCCTCCACTTT. Its translation: CASSDEIFPTGTSLSPLHF.

The rearrangement links TRBV7-7 to TRBJ2-1; TRBD2 agrees at 7 bases. The CDR3 is 14 residues long. Trimming cost V 8 bases and J 5 bases; bases outside gene matches: 9. Germline values: CDR1 SSHAT, CDR2 FNYEAQ (reference sequence). The CDR3 spells CASARSGVNNEQFF. The CDR3 coding sequence is TGTGCCAGCGCCCGGAGCGGGGTTAACAATGAGCAGTTCTTC.

The J gene is TRBJ1-2, the V gene TRBV12-5; perhaps TRBD1 as D (5 bases). The CDR3 is made up of 15 amino acids. V was shortened by 3 bases and J by 3 bases, with 14 bases between the two germline ends. Germline-derived CDR1 and CDR2 are LGHNT and FRNRAP. As DNA, the CDR3 is TGTGCTAGTGGTTTACGCCTGGGGGGAGACTATGGCTACACCTTC. Its protein product is CASGLRLGGDYGYTF.

The chain carries TRBV10-3 and TRBJ2-2; D is undetermined. Per the germline V gene, CDR1 is ENHRY and CDR2 is SYGVKD. Trimming removed 0 bases at V and 6 bases at J, with 5 bases between. The CDR3 covers 13 residues. As DNA, the CDR3 is TGTGCCATCAGTGAGTCCTTTTCCGGGGAGCTGTTTTTT. This gives the protein CAISESFSGELFF.

This chain connects TRBV5-8 to TRBJ2-7; 8 nucleotides line up with TRBD1. Trimming took 4 bases from V and 2 from J; bases not matched to a gene: 14. CDR1 and CDR2 (germline): SGHTS, YDEGEE. This CDR3 contains 17 residues. In nucleotides, the CDR3 is TGTGCCAGCAGCCAAAAAAAAGGACAGGGTTTAACCTACGAGCAGTACTTC. Its protein product is CASSQKKGQGLTYEQYF.

The chain joins TRBV5-5 to TRBJ1-4, with D possibly TRBD1 on 5 matching bases. CDR1 is SGHKS and CDR2 is YYEKEE in the germline V gene (reference sequence). The V and J ends lost 3 bases and 5 bases respectively, with 14 bases between them. This CDR3 is 15 amino acids long. Written as DNA, the CDR3 is TGTGCCAGCAGCTCGGGACTCAGAGGGAATGAAAAACTGTTTTTT. It yields the protein CASSSGLRGNEKLFF.

V and J are TRBV4-1 and TRBJ1-1; D perhaps matches TRBD1 (5 bases). Germline V gene data show CDR1 as MGHRA and CDR2 as YSYEKL. The germline V and J ends were trimmed by 3 bases and 5 bases, with 19 bases remaining between them. The CDR3 is made up of 16 amino acids. CDR3: CASSHPSLGGSTEAFF. The DNA of the CDR3 is TGCGCCAGCAGCCACCCCTCCTTGGGGGGGAGTACTGAAGCTTTCTTT.

This clone was counted between two and nine times. The identical CDR3 is also encoded by other nucleotide sequences in the sample. The chain has TRBV9 and TRBJ2-3; TRBD2 might be the D (5 bases). This CDR3 is 14 amino acids long. The germline V gene has CDR1 SGDLS and CDR2 YYNGEE. V was cut by 0 bases and J by 4 bases, with 9 bases left in between. The CDR3 loop is CASSVGLAADTQYF. CDR3 DNA sequence: TGTGCCAGCAGCGTAGGGCTAGCAGCAGATACGCAGTATTTT.